What follows are 11 T cell receptor beta chains derived from one specimen sequenced in a study of blood T cell repertoires in COVID-19 (dated by TCRdb to 2020 to 2021). Preparation of the library involved the immunoSEQ multiplex PCR assay. TCRdb's version of the immuneACCESS table is confined to in-frame rearrangements and falls short of the full clone set. An unresolved V gene accounts for under half of the shortfall where checked; the remainder is of unknown origin. This sample holds more than 150,000 clones; 60% to 80% were observed only once. The ten largest clones add up to about 26% of the sample. Material: peripheral blood. These receptors were taken from a woman in her 70s with acute or convalescent COVID-19.

This sequence joins TRBV15 and TRBJ2-7; 7 nucleotides line up with TRBD2. Germline lookup yields CDR1 LNHNV and CDR2 YYDKDF (reference sequence). The junction had 1 base not matched to a gene; V was cut back by 0 bases and J by 2 bases. This CDR3 comprises 14 residues. As DNA, the CDR3 is TGTGCCACCAGCAGAGATCGGGGGGCCTACGAGCAGTACTTC. Protein product: CATSRDRGAYEQYF.

V gene TRBV7-9 combines with J gene TRBJ1-2, with D unclear. V was pared by 3 bases and J by 2 bases, with 16 bases between. Germline loops: CDR1 SEHNR, CDR2 FQNEAQ (reference sequence). This CDR3 contains 16 residues. CDR3 sequence (DNA): TGTGCCAGCAGCTTTGAGGCCGTCAAATCAAACTATGGCTACACCTTC. The encoded protein is CASSFEAVKSNYGYTF. The complete variable domain, with remaining parts taken from reference TRBV7-9 and TRBJ1-2, reads DTGVSQNPRHKITKRGQNVTFRCDPISEHNRLYWYRQTLGQGPEFLTYFQNEAQLEKSRLLSDRFSAERPKGSFSTLEIQRTEQGDSAMYLCASSFEAVKSNYGYTFGSGTRLTVV.

J is TRBJ2-7 and V is TRBV5-4; possibly TRBD2 for D (6 bases). The CDR3 loop spans 15 amino acids. Trimming took off 7 bases at V and 4 bases at J, with 21 bases between the two ends. In germline, CDR1 is SGHNT, CDR2 YYREEE (reference sequence). This CDR3 is CASSPRGRSVYEQYF. In nucleotides, the CDR3 is TGTGCCAGCTCACCCCGGGGGAGGAGTGTTTACGAGCAGTACTTC.

The gene calls are TRBV12-3 or TRBV12-4 and TRBJ1-6; D remains unclear. V lost 7 bases to trimming and J lost 8 bases, with 12 bases between them. The CDR3 consists of 13 residues. The CDR3 sequence is CASTVDSYSPLHF. In DNA, the CDR3 is TGTGCCAGCACGGTGGACTCATATTCACCCCTCCACTTT.

The rearrangement links TRBV7-3 to TRBJ2-2; 13 bases are a match to TRBD2. In germline, CDR1 is SGHTA, CDR2 FQGTGA. The junction had 2 bases not matched to a gene; V was cut back by 4 bases and J by 6 bases. The CDR3 covers 15 residues. This CDR3 is CASSSGLAGAGELFF. CDR3 coding DNA: TGTGCCAGCAGCTCAGGACTAGCGGGAGCCGGGGAGCTGTTTTTT. The variable domain in full, with the rest retrieved from reference TRBV7-3 and TRBJ2-2, is GAGVSQTPSNKVTEKGKYVELRCDPISGHTALYWYRQSLGQGPEFLIYFQGTGAADDSGLPNDRFFAVRPEGSVSTLKIQRTERGDSAVYLCASSSGLAGAGELFFGEGSRLTVL.

The chain recombines TRBV7-7 with TRBJ2-1; 9 bases match TRBD2. This CDR3 has 15 residues. J was trimmed by 8 bases and V by 5 bases; bases with no gene match: 10. The germline V gene encodes CDR1 SSHAT and CDR2 FNYEAQ (reference sequence). The chain's CDR3 is CASSLGAGGLHEQFF. CDR3 nucleotide sequence: TGTGCCAGCAGCCTAGGGGCGGGAGGGCTGCATGAGCAGTTCTTC.

The chain couples TRBV2 to TRBJ2-3; 11 nucleotides align to TRBD2. CDR1 and CDR2 from the germline V gene are SNHLY and FYNNEI. The CDR3 sequence is 15 residues long. V shed 7 bases and J 6 bases; nucleotides not matched to a gene: 9. The CDR3 sequence: CASKLTSGSKDTQYF. CDR3 sequence (DNA): TGTGCCAGCAAGTTAACTAGCGGGAGCAAGGATACGCAGTATTTT.

The rearrangement uses TRBV5-1 and TRBJ1-1, with D possibly being TRBD1 (6 bases). Germline V gene lookup returns CDR1 SGHRS and CDR2 YFSETQ. V shed 0 bases and J shed 3 bases, with 12 bases lying between them. This CDR3 is built from 15 residues. CDR3 nucleotide sequence: TGCGCCAGCAGCTTGGACGCAGACAGGCACACTGAAGCTTTCTTT. It yields the protein CASSLDADRHTEAFF.

J is TRBJ2-2 and V is TRBV4-2; 10 positions agree with TRBD2. CDR3 length equals 20 residues. The trim removed 3 bases at V and 4 bases at J, leaving 17 bases unmatched. Germline V lookup: CDR1 LGHNA, CDR2 YNFKEQ. CDR3 nucleotide sequence: TGTGCCAGCAGCCACCCTATGGGGCTAGCGGGAGTAATCGGCACCGGGGAGCTGTTTTTT. Amino acids: CASSHPMGLAGVIGTGELFF.

V gene TRBV6-5 combines with J gene TRBJ2-5, with D possibly TRBD1 on 6 matching bases. The CDR3 extends over 13 amino acids. The V and J ends lost 8 bases and 5 bases respectively, with 15 bases between them. CDR1 is MNHEY and CDR2 is SVGAGI in the germline V gene. The CDR3 is CASRAGDFETQYF. In DNA, the CDR3 is TGTGCCAGCCGGGCAGGGGATTTTGAGACCCAGTACTTC.

The V call is TRBV29-1, the J call TRBJ1-4; the D is unclear. This CDR3 region has 14 residues. CDR1 and CDR2 (germline): SQVTM, ANQGSEA. V lost 5 bases to trimming and J lost 4 bases, with 14 bases between them. In DNA form, the CDR3 reads TGCAGCGTTAAAACGACAAAAAGTAATGAAAAACTGTTTTTT. Its protein product is CSVKTTKSNEKLFF.